The present entry profiles one T cell receptor (beta chain) with its context. The ends were cut back, 7 bases at V and 4 bases at J, with 17 bases in the middle. Germline CDR1 is SGHAT and CDR2 is FQNNGV. The CDR3 length is 15 residues. This record belongs to a study of identical twins. TCRdb re-derived calls from the 5' RACE reads in MiXCR, one entry per CDR3 protein. The data contain 1.5 million to 2 million distinct CDR3 sequences, about 30% of them singletons. The gene calls are TRBV11-2 and TRBJ1-3; D is undetermined. The sequenced sample consisted of cord blood. This TCR derives from a newborn girl in good health. The CDR3 reads CASNRGRASGNTIYF. The CDR3 DNA follows: TGTGCCAGCAACCGAGGCCGGGCGTCCGGAAACACCATATATTTT.